The 15 T cell receptor beta chains presented below share a single source sample, sequenced in a study of T cells after yellow fever vaccination. TCRdb recomputed calls from the 5' RACE reads with MiXCR, one row per CDR3 protein. The data show nearly 350,000 distinct CDR3 sequences, 8.1% seen once. The material sequenced was PBMCs, taken more than 40 days after the first yellow fever vaccination. These receptor sequences come from a man aged 18 to 29 who received the YFV17D yellow fever vaccine.

This clonotype occurred a few times. This chain uses TRBV5-1 with TRBJ2-3, with a weak D call TRBD2 (6 bases). The CDR3 covers 16 residues. Trimming removed 0 bases at V and 0 bases at J, with 11 bases between. Germline assignment: CDR1 SGHRS and CDR2 YFSETQ. The CDR3 sequence: CASSLEGRGSTDTQYF. The CDR3 DNA sequence: TGCGCCAGCAGCTTGGAGGGGCGGGGTAGCACAGATACGCAGTATTTT.

V usage is TRBV20-1 and J usage is TRBJ1-2, with 7 bases that match TRBD1. There are 14 residues in the CDR3. The trim removed 2 bases at V and 5 bases at J, leaving 8 bases unmatched. CDR1 DFQATT and CDR2 SNEGSKA come from the germline V gene (reference sequence). The CDR3 region is CSARRRGRVYGYTF. The DNA of the CDR3 is TGCAGTGCTAGAAGGAGGGGGCGGGTTTATGGCTACACCTTC.

The chain links TRBV6-1 to TRBJ2-3; the match to TRBD1 covers 8 bases. The trim removed 6 bases at V and 6 bases at J, leaving 11 bases unmatched. Germline-derived CDR1 and CDR2 are MNHNS and SASEGT. The CDR3 runs to 15 residues. The CDR3 sequence: CASREWDRKADTQYF. DNA for the CDR3: TGTGCCAGCAGGGAATGGGACAGGAAGGCTGATACGCAGTATTTT.

This clonotype was observed at least ten times. The chain links TRBV4-1 to TRBJ2-5; no definite D call. The CDR3 is made up of 14 amino acids. The V gene lost 0 bases and the J gene lost 5 bases, with 10 bases spanning the gap. CDR1 and CDR2 (germline): MGHRA, YSYEKL. The CDR3 coding sequence is TGCGCCAGCAGCCAAGATCAAACATCGGAGACCCAGTACTTC. Protein sequence: CASSQDQTSETQYF.

In this sample, this clonotype turned up a few times. The V call is TRBV7-2, the J call TRBJ2-3; TRBD2 is a possible D gene (6 bases). Trimming pared 9 bases from V and 2 bases from J, leaving 18 bases between. CDR1 and CDR2 (germline): SGHTA, FQGNSA. The CDR3 has 15 amino acids. CDR3 in amino acids: CASTLGGANTDTQYF. The CDR3 coding sequence is TGTGCCAGTACCCTTGGCGGGGCAAACACAGATACGCAGTATTTT.

This clonotype was detected a few times. This chain uses TRBV19 with TRBJ1-5; 7 nucleotides match TRBD1. There are 14 residues in the CDR3. V lost 7 bases and J lost 3; bases outside the gene matches: 6. Germline assignment: CDR1 LNHDA and CDR2 SQIVND (reference sequence). CDR3 amino acids: CASTPGQINQPQHF. CDR3 bases: TGTGCCAGTACCCCGGGACAGATCAATCAGCCCCAGCATTTT.

The table lists this clonotype with a few counts. CDR3 sequence: CASSQGLANINEQFF. The CDR3 nucleotides are TGCGCCAGCAGCCAAGGGCTAGCCAATATCAATGAGCAGTTCTTC. The genes are TRBV4-3 and TRBJ2-1, with D possibly matching TRBD2 (5 bases). This CDR3 is built from 15 residues. Trimming removed 1 base from V and 6 bases from J, with 13 bases in between. Germline CDR1 and CDR2: LGHNA and YSLEER.

This clonotype was found a few times. The rearrangement links TRBV7-7 to TRBJ2-1, with a weak D call TRBD2 (6 bases). V gave up 1 base and J gave up 8 bases, with 12 bases separating them. Germline loops: CDR1 SSHAT, CDR2 FNYEAQ (reference sequence). The CDR3 is 14 amino acids. In DNA form, the CDR3 reads TGTGCCAGCAGCTTAGTGGGCGGGGACGATGAGCAGTTCTTC. Amino acids: CASSLVGGDDEQFF.

The rearrangement joins TRBV5-5 to TRBJ2-6, with 7 positions matching TRBD1. The V and J ends lost 2 bases and 2 bases, in that order; junction bases with no gene match: 1. The germline gives CDR1 SGHKS, CDR2 YYEKEE (reference sequence). This CDR3 region has 15 residues. The chain's CDR3 is CASSFDRAGANVLTF. The CDR3 DNA sequence: TGTGCCAGCAGCTTTGACAGGGCTGGGGCCAACGTCCTGACTTTC.

The chain employs TRBV19 and TRBJ2-5; a possible D gene is TRBD2 (7 bases). V was trimmed by 3 bases and J by 4 bases, leaving 18 bases between them. CDR1 and CDR2 (germline): LNHDA, SQIVND (reference sequence). The CDR3 runs 16 residues. The CDR3 nucleotides read TGTGCCAGTAGTATCCCCCGGTCTAGGGGGGGAGAGACCCAGTACTTC. It encodes CASSIPRSRGGETQYF.

The chain carries TRBV5-1 and TRBJ1-5; D possibly corresponds to TRBD1 (5 bases). There are 14 residues in the CDR3. Trimming stripped 0 bases from V and 7 bases from J, with 11 bases between. Germline V lookup: CDR1 SGHRS, CDR2 YFSETQ. The CDR3 DNA sequence: TGCGCCAGCAGCTTGGTGCAGGGTAGCCAGCCCCAGCATTTT. Encoded protein: CASSLVQGSQPQHF.

At least ten counts were recorded for this clonotype. The chain is built from TRBV7-9 and TRBJ1-1, with a possible D match to TRBD1 (6 bases). This CDR3 contains 15 residues. Germline V lookup: CDR1 SEHNR, CDR2 FQNEAQ (reference sequence). V was clipped by 5 bases and J by 2 bases, with 15 bases between them. In DNA form, the CDR3 reads TGTGCCAGCAGCCCCAAAGGCAGGGGAAACACTGAAGCTTTCTTT. Amino acid sequence: CASSPKGRGNTEAFF.

The chain is built from TRBV5-8 and TRBJ2-7; D may be TRBD1 (6 bases). Germline CDR1 and CDR2: SGHTS and YDEGEE. This CDR3 has 16 amino acids. The germline V and J ends were trimmed by 3 bases and 0 bases, with 16 bases remaining between them. The chain's CDR3 is CASSSYRVYSSYEQYF. As DNA, the CDR3 is TGTGCCAGCAGCTCCTACAGGGTATATAGCTCCTACGAGCAGTACTTC.

The sample holds a few counts of this clonotype. V gene TRBV9 combines with J gene TRBJ2-3; D is perhaps TRBD2 (6 bases). This CDR3 is 15 amino acids long. Germline V gives CDR1 SGDLS, CDR2 YYNGEE. V was clipped by 0 bases and J by 4 bases, with 12 bases between them. CDR3 DNA sequence: TGTGCCAGCAGCGTAGGGGCTAGCGAGTCAGATACGCAGTATTTT. Its translation: CASSVGASESDTQYF.

The rearrangement uses TRBV13 and TRBJ2-5; 9 nucleotides match TRBD2. In germline, CDR1 is PRHDT, CDR2 FYEKMQ (reference sequence). This CDR3 comprises 13 residues. The J segment lost 6 bases and the V segment lost 5 bases, leaving 4 bases of the junction unmatched. The CDR3 region is CASSAGLAQTQYF. The CDR3 nucleotides are TGTGCCAGCAGCGCCGGACTAGCGCAGACCCAGTACTTC.